The clone carrying this T cell receptor beta chain was observed a single time. What it recognizes is unknown. Individual cDNA molecules in this library carried unique molecular identifiers. TCRdb re-called the RACE reads through MiXCR, storing one row per CDR3 protein. The sample lists more than 90,000 distinct CDR3 sequences, roughly 10% occurring once. These data belong to a study of human T cells and chemical hapten exposure. Study overall: Patients, chiefly female, had alopecia areata, totalis or universalis.

Study findings and constraints: The study found expanded TCRs formed significantly more large CDR3 similarity clusters than controls.

Time point specified: patch test 2, 6 weeks after DPC sensitization. The treatment was: therapeutic diphenylcyclopropenone sensitization with weekly scalp DPC. Germline values: CDR1 DFQATT, CDR2 SNEGSKA (reference sequence). This CDR3 region has 14 residues. The trim removed 6 bases at V and 10 bases at J, leaving 10 bases unmatched. The starting material was whole blood, obtained in connection with sensitization to the hapten diphenylcyclopropenone (DPC). The chain is built from TRBV20-1 and TRBJ2-1, with 12 bases identical to TRBD2. The clonotype originates from a woman aged 40 to 50 with alopecia areata. Some clones in this sample may be carry-over from other donors' samples. The DNA for the CDR3 is TGCAGTGCAGGGACTAGCGGGTTTCTAAAGGAGCAGTTCTTC. Protein product: CSAGTSGFLKEQFF.